The 28 T cell receptor beta chains listed next were all sequenced from one sample in a study of cytomegalovirus exposure and HLA in healthy donors. Primers for the PCR totalled 60 Vbeta and 13 Jbeta. The protocol was immunoSEQ multiplex PCR, while the TCRdb copy is restricted to in-frame clones and leaves out a portion. Among under 95,000 clones listed, over 60% were seen once. The sequencing sample was made of PBMCs. These receptors all stem from a male donor in good health and CMV-seronegative.

The chain employs TRBV5-1 and TRBJ1-4; D ambiguous. Germline V CDR1 and CDR2: SGHRS, YFSETQ. The germline V and J ends were trimmed by 1 base and 10 bases, with 11 bases remaining between them. CDR3 length equals 13 residues. CDR3 region: CASSLLQGGKLFF. The CDR3 DNA reads TGCGCCAGCAGCTTGCTTCAAGGCGGAAAACTGTTTTTT.

This chain connects TRBV5-1 to TRBJ1-4; the D is unclear. The V gene's germline CDR1 is SGHRS and CDR2 YFSETQ. The CDR3 is 14 residues long. With 0 bases removed from V and 8 bases from J, the gap between germline ends came to 11 bases. This CDR3 reads CASSLGLGVEKLFF. DNA of the CDR3: TGCGCCAGCAGCTTGGGCCTCGGTGTGGAAAAACTGTTTTTT.

This chain uses TRBV2 with TRBJ1-5; D may be TRBD1 (6 bases). Germline CDR1 is SNHLY and CDR2 is FYNNEI. The CDR3 has 16 amino acids. V lost 2 bases to trimming and J lost 3 bases, with 14 bases between them. The CDR3 nucleotides are TGTGCCAGCAGTGAATCGGGTAAGGGGGACAATCAGCCCCAGCATTTT. Amino acids: CASSESGKGDNQPQHF.

This clone was seen a few times. V is TRBV9 and J is TRBJ2-7; TRBD2 aligns across 7 bases. The CDR3 contains 13 residues. Germline CDR1 SGDLS, CDR2 YYNGEE. V shed 7 bases, J shed 0 bases, and the junction held 4 bases outside the gene matches. The CDR3 protein is CASGGGSSYEQYF. Written as DNA, the CDR3 is TGTGCCAGCGGGGGGGGAAGCTCCTACGAGCAGTACTTC.

V is TRBV19 and J is TRBJ1-5; unclear D gene. CDR3 size: 16 residues. Trimming shortened V by 3 bases and J by 4 bases, and 16 bases separated the two germline ends. Per germline, CDR1 LNHDA and CDR2 SQIVND (reference sequence). This CDR3 reads CASSITLAWQNQPQHF. The CDR3 DNA sequence: TGTGCCAGTAGTATTACCTTAGCTTGGCAAAATCAGCCCCAGCATTTT.

The rearrangement joins TRBV5-4 to TRBJ2-7; 12 bases are a match to TRBD2. Trimming at V came to 2 bases and at J to 1 base, leaving 1 base not matched to a gene. The CDR3 consists of 15 residues. Germline V CDR1 and CDR2: SGHNT, YYREEE (reference sequence). This CDR3 reads CASSLTSGRSYEQYF. The CDR3 DNA is TGTGCCAGCAGCTTAACTAGCGGGAGGTCCTACGAGCAGTACTTC.

This CDR3 is CASRDSGSTDTQYF. The CDR3, as DNA: TGTGCCAGCAGGGATAGCGGGAGCACAGATACGCAGTATTTT. The rearrangement joins TRBV6-1 to TRBJ2-3, with 7 bases matching TRBD2. This CDR3 contains 14 residues. V shed 6 bases and J 0 bases; nucleotides not matched to a gene: 3. Per the germline V gene, CDR1 is MNHNS and CDR2 is SASEGT.

The chain uses TRBV25-1 and TRBJ2-3, with a tentative D call TRBD1 (5 bases). Germline loops: CDR1 MGHDK, CDR2 SYGVNS. V was clipped by 3 bases and J by 8 bases, with 15 bases between them. This CDR3 comprises 14 residues. CDR3 sequence reads: CASSEQAGQRTQYF. The DNA of the CDR3 is TGTGCCAGCAGTGAGCAGGCAGGGCAACGTACGCAGTATTTT.

V is TRBV10-2 and J is TRBJ2-7; D is perhaps TRBD1 (5 bases). Between the trimmed V and J ends, which lost 2 bases and 2 bases, there was a span of 7 bases. Germline assignment: CDR1 WSHSY and CDR2 SAAADI. CDR3 length: 13 residues. CDR3 loop: CASSEGATYEQYF. Here the CDR3 DNA reads TGCGCCAGCAGTGAGGGGGCTACCTACGAGCAGTACTTC.

The V and J genes are TRBV7-9 and TRBJ2-7; D gene ambiguous. Trimming cost V 2 bases and J 7 bases, with 18 bases left between them. The CDR3 runs to 15 residues. The germline V gene encodes CDR1 SEHNR and CDR2 FQNEAQ (reference sequence). As DNA, the CDR3 is TGTGCCAGCAGCTTAATGGTGAGACCCACGGAGGAGCAGTACTTC. This encodes CASSLMVRPTEEQYF. Together with reference TRBV7-9 and TRBJ2-7, the CDR3 gives the full variable domain: DTGVSQNPRHKITKRGQNVTFRCDPISEHNRLYWYRQTLGQGPEFLTYFQNEAQLEKSRLLSDRFSAERPKGSFSTLEIQRTEQGDSAMYLCASSLMVRPTEEQYFGPGTRLTVT.

Only one count was recorded for this clone. The V call is TRBV5-4, the J call TRBJ2-1; 7 positions agree with TRBD1. V lost 3 bases to trimming and J lost 8 bases; unmatched junction nucleotides: 8. Germline values: CDR1 SGHNT, CDR2 YYREEE (reference sequence). This CDR3 contains 14 residues. The CDR3 DNA sequence: TGTGCCAGCAGCTCTGGCAGGGGGTTCGATGAGCAGTTCTTC. This gives the protein CASSSGRGFDEQFF.

This clone has only one observation. The rearrangement links TRBV28 to TRBJ2-7; TRBD2 is a possible D gene (5 bases). From germline, CDR1 is MDHEN and CDR2 SYDVKM. Trimming took off 5 bases at V and 6 bases at J, with 23 bases between the two ends. The CDR3 covers 16 residues. CDR3 sequence reads: CASSTVMRVRLSEQYF. The CDR3 coding sequence is TGTGCCAGCAGTACGGTGATGAGGGTCAGGCTCTCCGAGCAGTACTTC.

The chain has TRBV2 and TRBJ1-6; 7 nucleotides match TRBD1. V gave up 3 bases and J gave up 7 bases; unmatched junction bases: 0. Germline V gene sequence: CDR1 SNHLY, CDR2 FYNNEI. This CDR3 is 13 amino acids long. Here the CDR3 DNA reads TGTGCCAGCAGTGACAGGGGGAATTCACCCCTCCACTTT. Its protein product is CASSDRGNSPLHF.

V gene TRBV5-5 combines with J gene TRBJ1-2; 7 nucleotides line up with TRBD1. Losses at the gene ends were 3 bases for V and 2 bases for J; bases not matched to a gene: 7. CDR1 is SGHKS, CDR2 YYEKEE, per germline (reference sequence). The CDR3 has 15 residues. In nucleotides, the CDR3 is TGTGCCAGCAGCTGGGGACAGACCAACAACTATGGCTACACCTTC. It specifies CASSWGQTNNYGYTF.

The chain combines TRBV15 with TRBJ1-2; 7 nucleotides line up with TRBD1. CDR3 length equals 17 residues. The germline gives CDR1 LNHNV, CDR2 YYDKDF (reference sequence). Trimming at V came to 0 bases and at J to 5 bases, leaving 12 bases not matched to a gene. The CDR3: CATSREAGTAPVYGYTF. The CDR3 bases are TGTGCCACCAGCAGAGAGGCCGGGACAGCACCCGTTTATGGCTACACCTTC. Complete variable domain (other parts from reference TRBV15 and TRBJ1-2): DAMVIQNPRYQVTQFGKPVTLSCSQTLNHNVMYWYQQKSSQAPKLLFHYYDKDFNNEADTPDNFQSRRPNTSFCFLDIRSPGLGDTAMYLCATSREAGTAPVYGYTFGSGTRLTVV.

V and J are TRBV2 and TRBJ2-7; 9 bases are a match to TRBD1. Looked up from germline, CDR1 is SNHLY and CDR2 is FYNNEI. The CDR3 spans 15 residues. The V gene end was trimmed by 5 bases and the J gene end by 3 bases; junction bases not matched to a gene: 8. The CDR3 here is CASSPGTGLSYEQYF. The CDR3 DNA sequence: TGTGCCAGCAGTCCCGGGACAGGGCTTAGCTACGAGCAGTACTTC.

The V and J genes are TRBV6-1 and TRBJ2-5, with D possibly matching TRBD1 (6 bases). There are 14 residues in the CDR3. V was trimmed by 8 bases and J by 4 bases, leaving 17 bases between them. Germline assignment: CDR1 MNHNS and CDR2 SASEGT. The CDR3 sequence is CASFQGGGGETQYF. CDR3 coding DNA: TGTGCCAGCTTCCAGGGTGGGGGCGGAGAGACCCAGTACTTC.

The chain employs TRBV7-3 and TRBJ2-3, with TRBD2 matching over 7 bases. This CDR3 region has 15 residues. The germline V gene has CDR1 SGHTA and CDR2 FQGTGA. Trimming cost V 3 bases and J 2 bases; bases outside gene matches: 5. CDR3 loop: CASSLGGKVTDTQYF. DNA of the CDR3: TGTGCCAGCAGCTTGGGAGGGAAGGTCACAGATACGCAGTATTTT.

This rearrangement joins TRBV10-3 to TRBJ2-4, with 7 positions matching TRBD2. V lost 6 bases, J lost 0 bases, and 8 bases stayed unmatched. This CDR3 is 16 amino acids long. CDR1 ENHRY and CDR2 SYGVKD come from the germline V gene. The CDR3 sequence: CAISRGDALAKNIQYF. The CDR3 DNA is TGTGCCATCAGCCGGGGGGACGCCTTAGCCAAAAACATTCAGTACTTC.

The V call is TRBV4-1, the J call TRBJ2-5; 11 nucleotides match TRBD2. The J call may be mistaken, given a closer DNA end match to TRBJ2-7. Germline V gene data show CDR1 as MGHRA and CDR2 as YSYEKL. This CDR3 has 17 amino acids. CDR3 in amino acids: CASSRVLAGGLSYEQYF. The CDR3 DNA is TGCGCCAGCAGCCGGGTTTTAGCGGGGGGGCTCTCCTACGAGCAGTACTTC.

The V and J genes are TRBV19 and TRBJ1-5, with D maybe TRBD1 (5 bases). Trimming removed 3 bases at V and 3 bases at J, with 9 bases between. This CDR3 has 14 amino acids. Germline V gene data show CDR1 as LNHDA and CDR2 as SQIVND (reference sequence). In DNA form, the CDR3 reads TGTGCCAGTAGTATTGGGGCGGACAATCAGCCCCAGCATTTT. Its translation: CASSIGADNQPQHF.

The gene calls are TRBV5-4 and TRBJ2-1; D is possibly TRBD2 (6 bases). CDR1 is SGHNT and CDR2 is YYREEE in the germline V gene (reference sequence). Trimming cost V 3 bases and J 0 bases, with 10 bases left between them. The CDR3 runs 15 residues. For the CDR3, the DNA is TGTGCCAGCAGCTGGGACTCCAGCTCCTACAATGAGCAGTTCTTC. Protein sequence: CASSWDSSSYNEQFF.

The chain uses TRBV29-1 and TRBJ2-7; 8 bases are shared with TRBD1. The germline CDR1 and CDR2 sequences are SQVTM and ANQGSEA. CDR3 length: 13 amino acids. V lost 5 bases, J lost 7 bases, and 10 bases stayed unmatched. The CDR3 is CSVSWQGAGEQYF. CDR3 sequence (DNA): TGCAGCGTTAGTTGGCAGGGGGCGGGGGAGCAGTACTTC.

To note about this clone: The junction shows a germline mismatch at one end, possibly a read error. V usage is TRBV6-5 and J usage is TRBJ1-5, with TRBD1 matching 7 bases. CDR3 length equals 13 residues. The V gene's germline CDR1 is MNHEY and CDR2 SVGAGI. The CDR3 nucleotides read TGTGCCAGCAAGAGGGGGCCAAATCAGCCCCAGAATTTT. Translation gives CASKRGPNQPQNF.

The V gene is TRBV15, the J gene TRBJ2-2; 9 bases are a match to TRBD1. The CDR3 is made up of 15 amino acids. After removal of 3 bases from V and 4 bases from J, the junction contained 3 bases not matched to a gene. CDR1 is LNHNV and CDR2 is YYDKDF in the germline V gene (reference sequence). The CDR3 loop reads CATSSRTGVTGELFF. The CDR3 bases are TGTGCCACCAGCAGTAGGACAGGGGTCACCGGGGAGCTGTTTTTT.

This chain uses TRBV10-3 with TRBJ2-1; 9 bases are shared with TRBD2. V was clipped by 3 bases and J by 5 bases; unmatched bases: 5. This CDR3 is built from 15 residues. CDR1 is ENHRY and CDR2 is SYGVKD in the germline V gene. CDR3 in amino acids: CAISDRLAEDNEQFF. For the CDR3, the DNA is TGTGCCATCAGTGATCGACTAGCGGAGGACAATGAGCAGTTCTTC.

The chain has TRBV18 and TRBJ1-6; the D gene is possibly TRBD1 (6 bases). This CDR3 comprises 15 residues. Germline CDR1 and CDR2: KGHSH and LQKENI. The ends were cut back, 1 base at V and 10 bases at J, with 14 bases in the middle. CDR3 protein: CASSPRTVDTSPLHF. The CDR3 bases are TGTGCCAGCTCACCACGGACAGTTGATACATCACCCCTCCACTTT.

This chain joins TRBV6-1 and TRBJ2-5, with D perhaps TRBD2 (5 bases). Germline V gives CDR1 MNHNS, CDR2 SASEGT. V gave up 5 bases and J gave up 5 bases, with 15 bases separating them. This CDR3 region has 14 residues. The DNA for the CDR3 is TGTGCCAGCAGTCGGACGGGATCTTGGGAGACCCAGTACTTC. This encodes CASSRTGSWETQYF.